The 21 T cell receptor beta chains below all came from one sample that was sequenced in a study of shared clonotypes between healthy human individuals. Produced via immunoSEQ multiplex PCR; TCRdb's table is partial and in-frame only. The profile covers 2.5 million or so clones, with roughly 92% appearing a single time and over 0.12% taken by the ten largest. Sequenced material: naive CD4+ T cells sorted from blood. Subset meaning: CD45RA+ positively selected. These receptor sequences come from a man in his late teens or twenties in good health.

CDR3 residues: CASSSSGTGGYEQYF. DNA of the CDR3: TGTGCCAGCAGTTCCTCCGGGACAGGAGGATACGAGCAGTACTTC. This sequence joins TRBV28 and TRBJ2-7, with 8 bases identical to TRBD1. Germline assignment: CDR1 MDHEN and CDR2 SYDVKM. This CDR3 is 15 amino acids long. Trimming at V came to 4 bases and at J to 4 bases, leaving 9 bases not matched to a gene.

The chain is built from TRBV11-2 and TRBJ2-1; TRBD2 matches at 16 bases. Unmatched junction bases numbered 4, after V lost 5 bases and J lost 6 bases. In germline, CDR1 is SGHAT, CDR2 FQNNGV. This CDR3 has 16 residues. Here the CDR3 DNA reads TGTGCCAGCAGCCCCGGGACTAGCGGGGGGGCCAATGAGCAGTTCTTC. It codes for CASSPGTSGGANEQFF.

This sequence joins TRBV5-1 and TRBJ1-2; 9 nucleotides align to TRBD1. The CDR3 contains 15 residues. Trimming cost V 0 bases and J 6 bases; bases outside gene matches: 6. The germline gives CDR1 SGHRS, CDR2 YFSETQ. CDR3 sequence (DNA): TGCGCCAGCAGCTTGGTTGGGACAGGGTCGAATGGCTACACCTTC. Residues: CASSLVGTGSNGYTF.

The chain recombines TRBV7-8 with TRBJ2-7, with D hard to call. Trimming left V 1 base short and J 1 base short, with 8 bases between. This CDR3 region has 14 residues. CDR1 is SGHVS and CDR2 is FQNEAQ in the germline V gene. The CDR3 region has the DNA TGTGCCAGCAGCTTAGAGTCCAGTTCCTACGAGCAGTACTTC. The encoded protein is CASSLESSSYEQYF.

This clone was observed a few times. The same CDR3 also results from other DNA sequences found in this sample. In nucleotides, the CDR3 is TGTGCCAGCAGCTTAGGGACAGCCTACGAGCAGTACTTC. It is translated as CASSLGTAYEQYF. The rearrangement links TRBV7-9 to TRBJ2-7, with a possible D match to TRBD1 (6 bases). In germline, CDR1 is SEHNR, CDR2 FQNEAQ (reference sequence). The ends were cut back, 1 base at V and 2 bases at J, with 6 bases in the middle. The CDR3 is 13 residues long.

The chain is built from TRBV6-6 and TRBJ2-7; maybe TRBD2 (6 bases). CDR1 is MNHNY, CDR2 SVGAGI, per germline (reference sequence). Trimming took off 8 bases at V and 7 bases at J, with 12 bases between the two ends. This CDR3 is 11 amino acids long. In DNA form, the CDR3 reads TGTGCCAGCTCGGCGGGGCGGGAGCAGTACTTC. Its protein product is CASSAGREQYF.

J is TRBJ2-5 and V is TRBV2, with D perhaps TRBD1 (5 bases). This CDR3 spans 15 amino acids. The V end lost 7 bases, the J end lost 0 bases, and 15 bases lay between the germline ends. The germline V gene has CDR1 SNHLY and CDR2 FYNNEI. CDR3 sequence: CASIALGAYQETQYF. The CDR3 DNA follows: TGTGCCAGCATCGCTCTTGGGGCCTACCAAGAGACCCAGTACTTC.

The CDR3 reads CASAYPREGLWNTGELFF. CDR3 coding DNA: TGTGCCAGCGCTTACCCGCGGGAGGGCCTGTGGAACACCGGGGAGCTGTTTTTT. J is TRBJ2-2 and V is TRBV9; 9 positions agree with TRBD2. V trimming: 7 bases; J trimming: 1 base; junction bases outside the gene matches: 14. The CDR3 is made up of 18 amino acids. Germline V gene data show CDR1 as SGDLS and CDR2 as YYNGEE.

This clone was counted a single time. The chain uses TRBV5-1 and TRBJ2-5, with 7 bases that match TRBD2. CDR3 length: 15 amino acids. Germline V gene lookup returns CDR1 SGHRS and CDR2 YFSETQ. J gave up 2 bases and V 0 bases, and 4 bases lay outside the gene matches. Here the CDR3 reads CASSLDTSEQETQYF. Written as DNA, the CDR3 is TGCGCCAGCAGCTTGGATACTAGCGAACAAGAGACCCAGTACTTC.

The chain links TRBV5-1 to TRBJ2-1; 15 bases match TRBD2. The J segment lost 2 bases and the V segment lost 4 bases, leaving 4 bases of the junction unmatched. This CDR3 comprises 17 residues. From germline, CDR1 is SGHRS and CDR2 YFSETQ. The CDR3 loop reads CASSTRTSGRAYNEQFF. The CDR3 DNA follows: TGCGCCAGCAGCACCCGGACTAGCGGGAGGGCCTACAATGAGCAGTTCTTC.

A note on this clone: This sample also contains other DNA sequences that code for the same CDR3. J is TRBJ2-2 and V is TRBV20-1; tentatively, D is TRBD2 (6 bases). The CDR3 totals 11 residues. The germline CDR1 and CDR2 sequences are DFQATT and SNEGSKA (reference sequence). V gave up 5 bases and J gave up 6 bases, with 7 bases separating them. CDR3 sequence (DNA): TGCAGTGCTCGCGGGGCCGGGGAGCTGTTTTTT. Its protein product is CSARGAGELFF.

V is TRBV21-1 and J is TRBJ2-7. TRBV21-1 is an annotated pseudogene. The CDR3 covers 15 residues. The CDR3 nucleotides are TGTGCCAGCAGTAGAGGGCGGCCCAGGGTTTCCGAGCAGTACTTC. Amino acid sequence: CASSRGRPRVSEQYF.

The chain joins TRBV6-5 to TRBJ1-1; D gene ambiguous. The CDR3 is 13 amino acids. CDR1 MNHEY and CDR2 SVGAGI come from the germline V gene. Between the trimmed V and J ends, which lost 5 bases and 1 base, there was a span of 8 bases. In DNA form, the CDR3 reads TGTGCCAGCAGTACTTACAGGAACACTGAAGCTTTCTTT. Translation: CASSTYRNTEAFF.

The chain combines TRBV7-2 with TRBJ1-4; D gene uncertain. CDR1 and CDR2 from the germline V gene are SGHTA and FQGNSA. The CDR3 is made up of 15 amino acids. Between the trimmed V and J ends, which lost 5 bases and 7 bases, there was a span of 17 bases. The CDR3: CASSTGSRSGEKLFF. The CDR3 DNA reads as TGTGCCAGCAGCACCGGAAGTAGATCGGGTGAAAAACTGTTTTTT. The whole variable domain, filled in from reference TRBV7-2 and TRBJ1-4, reads GAGVSQSPSNKVTEKGKDVELRCDPISGHTALYWYRQSLGQGLEFLIYFQGNSAPDKSGLPSDRFSAERTGGSVSTLTIQRTQQEDSAVYLCASSTGSRSGEKLFFGSGTQLSVL.

The chain joins TRBV4-3 to TRBJ2-3, with TRBD2 matching 10 bases. CDR1 is LGHNA and CDR2 is YSLEER in the germline V gene. This CDR3 region has 16 residues. The junction had 6 bases not matched to a gene; V was cut back by 0 bases and J by 6 bases. CDR3 DNA sequence: TGCGCCAGCAGCCAAGATTCAAGCGGGAGGGCGGATACGCAGTATTTT. This gives the protein CASSQDSSGRADTQYF.

The J gene is TRBJ1-4, the V gene TRBV27, with D possibly being TRBD1 (5 bases). Germline V gives CDR1 MNHEY, CDR2 SMNVEV (reference sequence). The CDR3 covers 13 residues. Trimming took off 5 bases at V and 7 bases at J, with 11 bases between the two ends. CDR3 sequence (DNA): TGTGCCAGCAGTCCCGCAGGGAGTGAAAAACTGTTTTTT. Translation: CASSPAGSEKLFF.

The V and J genes are TRBV30 and TRBJ2-7; 7 nucleotides align to TRBD1. CDR1 is GTSNPN and CDR2 is SVGIG in the germline V gene (reference sequence). Trimming removed 5 bases from V and 0 bases from J; junction bases left unmatched: 7. The CDR3 covers 14 residues. In DNA form, the CDR3 reads TGTGCCTGGGCAGGGGGAAGGAGCTCCTACGAGCAGTACTTC. Translation gives CAWAGGRSSYEQYF.

The chain combines TRBV25-1 with TRBJ1-5, with D possibly TRBD1 on 5 matching bases. Trimming took off 4 bases at V and 7 bases at J, with 14 bases between the two ends. Germline CDR1 MGHDK, CDR2 SYGVNS. The CDR3 has 14 amino acids. The CDR3 nucleotides are TGTGCCAGCAGTGCCACAGGACTTGAGCAGCCCCAGCATTTT. Its protein product is CASSATGLEQPQHF. The variable domain in full, completed from reference TRBV25-1 and TRBJ1-5, reads EADIYQTPRYLVIGTGKKITLECSQTMGHDKMYWYQQDPGMELHLIHYSYGVNSTEKGDLSSESTVSRIRTEHFPLTLESARPSHTSQYLCASSATGLEQPQHFGDGTRLSIL.

The chain has TRBV5-1 and TRBJ2-3; TRBD2 agrees at 10 bases. The junction had 3 bases not matched to a gene; V was cut back by 0 bases and J by 5 bases. CDR3 length: 15 residues. The germline V gene has CDR1 SGHRS and CDR2 YFSETQ. CDR3: CASSLAGTSVDTQYF. The DNA of the CDR3 is TGCGCCAGCAGCTTGGCCGGGACTAGCGTAGATACGCAGTATTTT.

Worth noting for this clone: Other DNA sequences in this specimen translate into the identical CDR3. The chain combines TRBV9 with TRBJ1-4; D not certain. This CDR3 spans 14 amino acids. CDR1 and CDR2 from the germline V gene are SGDLS and YYNGEE. Between the trimmed V and J ends, which lost 4 bases and 0 bases, there was a span of 7 bases. In DNA form, the CDR3 reads TGTGCCAGCAGCCCGTCCGCAACTAATGAAAAACTGTTTTTT. Translation: CASSPSATNEKLFF. Combining the CDR3 with reference TRBV9 and TRBJ1-4 gives the whole variable domain DSGVTQTPKHLITATGQRVTLRCSPRSGDLSVYWYQQSLDQGLQFLIQYYNGEERAKGNILERFSAQQFPDLHSELNLSSLELGDSALYFCASSPSATNEKLFFGSGTQLSVL.

In regard to this clone: At one end the junction does not follow the germline gene, possibly because of a read error. This chain joins TRBV6-1 and TRBJ1-3; possible D gene TRBD1, 6 bases. CDR3 size: 15 residues. Germline-derived CDR1 and CDR2 are MNHNS and SASEGT. The chain's CDR3 is CAISEPGAEGNTIYF. The CDR3 DNA follows: TGTGCCATCAGTGAGCCAGGGGCCGAGGGAAACACCATATATTTT.